The 16 T cell receptor beta chains presented below share a single source sample, sequenced in a study of cytomegalovirus exposure and HLA in healthy donors (dated by TCRdb to the late 2010s). To prepare the library, the immunoSEQ multiplex PCR assay was applied. For the multiplex PCR, a mixture combining 60 forward primers for TCR Vbeta segments and 13 reverse primers for TCR Jbeta segments was used. The table was pulled from immuneACCESS by TCRdb, which kept in-frame rearrangements only. Such tables lose some clones; where checked, under half of the loss comes from unresolved V genes, and the rest has no known cause. This sample lists about 100,000 clones; just under 80% were detected once. Over 3% of the sample rests with the top ten. Sequenced: PBMCs. The receptor source for this set is a woman in her 40s in good health and CMV-seronegative.

The chain combines TRBV5-4 with TRBJ2-4, with D possibly matching TRBD2 (6 bases). This CDR3 comprises 16 residues. Per germline, CDR1 SGHNT and CDR2 YYREEE (reference sequence). V lost 4 bases and J lost 0, with 14 bases in between. The CDR3 loop reads CASSGDLALAKNIQYF. For the CDR3, the DNA is TGTGCCAGCAGCGGGGACTTGGCATTAGCCAAAAACATTCAGTACTTC. Variable domain in full (rest from reference TRBV5-4 and TRBJ2-4): ETGVTQSPTHLIKTRGQQVTLRCSSQSGHNTVSWYQQALGQGPQFIFQYYREEENGRGNFPPRFSGLQFPNYSSELNVNALELDDSALYLCASSGDLALAKNIQYFGAGTRLSVL.

This rearrangement joins TRBV5-8 to TRBJ2-3, with 9 bases lining up with TRBD1. CDR3 size: 16 residues. The ends lost 0 bases at V and 4 bases at J; junction bases unmatched: 6. The germline CDR1 and CDR2 sequences are SGHTS and YDEGEE. The CDR3 region has the DNA TGTGCCAGCAGCTTGGGGACAGGGGATAGCGCAGATACGCAGTATTTT. This translates into CASSLGTGDSADTQYF.

V is TRBV6-6 and J is TRBJ1-4, with TRBD1 matching over 10 bases. The germline gives CDR1 MNHNY, CDR2 SVGAGI (reference sequence). After removal of 5 bases from V and 2 bases from J, the junction contained 5 bases not matched to a gene. The CDR3 sequence is 16 residues long. As DNA, the CDR3 is TGTGCCAGCAGTACCGGGACAGGGGTTACTAATGAAAAACTGTTTTTT. Its protein is CASSTGTGVTNEKLFF.

The chain carries TRBV7-3 and TRBJ2-1; TRBD2 might be the D (6 bases). The CDR3 extends over 17 amino acids. The germline V gene has CDR1 SGHTA and CDR2 FQGTGA. Trimming stripped 4 bases from V and 0 bases from J, with 16 bases between. DNA for the CDR3: TGTGCCAGCAGCTCTGTGGAGGGCGCAAGCTCCTACAATGAGCAGTTCTTC. It yields the protein CASSSVEGASSYNEQFF.

The CDR3 sequence is CASSPRQGANEKLFF. The CDR3, as DNA: TGTGCCAGCAGCCCTCGACAGGGAGCTAATGAAAAACTGTTTTTT. The chain combines TRBV6-5 with TRBJ1-4, with 7 bases that match TRBD1. The germline gives CDR1 MNHEY, CDR2 SVGAGI. This CDR3 is built from 15 residues. V lost 6 bases, J lost 3 bases, and 7 bases stayed unmatched.

The chain links TRBV30 to TRBJ2-2; 8 bases fit TRBD1. CDR3 size: 15 residues. Trimming took 5 bases from V and 1 from J; bases not matched to a gene: 6. Germline CDR1 GTSNPN, CDR2 SVGIG (reference sequence). CDR3 nucleotide sequence: TGTGCCTGGGGTCACGGGACAGGGAACACCGGGGAGCTGTTTTTT. It specifies CAWGHGTGNTGELFF.

V and J are TRBV30 and TRBJ2-3; 8 bases align to TRBD2. V was clipped by 3 bases and J by 6 bases; unmatched bases: 17. The germline gives CDR1 GTSNPN, CDR2 SVGIG (reference sequence). This CDR3 has 17 amino acids. As DNA, the CDR3 is TGTGCCTGGAGCCCGGGAGGAATAGCGGGACTTCGCGATACGCAGTATTTT. Translation gives CAWSPGGIAGLRDTQYF.

The chain is built from TRBV15 and TRBJ1-1; tentative D call: TRBD1 (6 bases). CDR3 length equals 15 residues. Germline lookup yields CDR1 LNHNV and CDR2 YYDKDF (reference sequence). V lost 0 bases and J 4 bases, leaving 12 bases between the germline ends. CDR3 region: CATSREIAGATEAFF. The CDR3 nucleotides are TGTGCCACCAGCAGAGAGATCGCGGGGGCCACTGAAGCTTTCTTT.

This clone was recorded only once. V is TRBV27 and J is TRBJ2-7; 9 positions match TRBD1. Trimming cost V 5 bases and J 5 bases; bases outside gene matches: 7. This CDR3 spans 14 amino acids. The germline V gene encodes CDR1 MNHEY and CDR2 SMNVEV (reference sequence). CDR3 protein: CASSTRDRANEQYF. CDR3 in DNA: TGTGCCAGCAGTACTCGGGACAGGGCCAACGAGCAGTACTTC.

V and J are TRBV30 and TRBJ1-5, with 7 nucleotides matching TRBD1. With 4 bases clipped from V and 1 base from J, the junction kept 13 bases outside the gene matches. Germline V gene lookup returns CDR1 GTSNPN and CDR2 SVGIG (reference sequence). The CDR3 has 17 residues. CDR3 sequence reads: CAWTRGPRGESNQPQHF. The CDR3 DNA reads as TGTGCCTGGACAAGGGGGCCCAGGGGGGAAAGCAATCAGCCCCAGCATTTT. The full variable domain, its missing parts supplied by reference TRBV30 and TRBJ1-5, is SQTIHQWPATLVQPVGSPLSLECTVEGTSNPNLYWYRQAAGRGLQLLFYSVGIGQISSEVPQNLSASRPQDRQFILSSKKLLLSDSGFYLCAWTRGPRGESNQPQHFGDGTRLSIL.

The chain is built from TRBV5-1 and TRBJ2-3, with 7 bases identical to TRBD1. This CDR3 region has 16 residues. V lost 4 bases and J lost 3; bases outside the gene matches: 11. Germline CDR1 and CDR2: SGHRS and YFSETQ. CDR3: CASSTGTASGTDTQYF. The DNA of the CDR3 is TGCGCCAGCAGCACCGGGACAGCATCTGGGACAGATACGCAGTATTTT.

A note on this clone: Germline is not matched at one junction end, which may reflect a read error. The genes are TRBV28 and TRBJ1-1; TRBD1 agrees at 7 bases. Germline V gene lookup returns CDR1 MDHEN and CDR2 SYDVKM. The CDR3 is 11 residues long. DNA of the CDR3: TGTGCCAGCAGCTCCGACAGGGCGACCCTCTTT. Protein product: CASSSDRATLF.

This rearrangement joins TRBV27 to TRBJ2-7; D perhaps matches TRBD1 (5 bases). The CDR3 is 16 amino acids. Trimming shortened V by 1 base and J by 0 bases, and 13 bases separated the two germline ends. Germline V CDR1 and CDR2: MNHEY, SMNVEV (reference sequence). The CDR3 nucleotides are TGTGCCAGCAGTTTATGGGGCACGAAAAGCTCCTACGAGCAGTACTTC. Translating it yields CASSLWGTKSSYEQYF.

This clone has a handful of counts. The CDR3 protein is CASSQTRINEQFF. CDR3 nucleotides: TGCGCCAGCAGCCAAACCAGAATCAATGAGCAGTTCTTC. The gene calls are TRBV4-3 and TRBJ2-1; D gene ambiguous. V was trimmed by 2 bases and J by 6 bases, leaving 8 bases between them. Germline values: CDR1 LGHNA, CDR2 YSLEER. The CDR3 consists of 13 residues.

The chain links TRBV30 to TRBJ1-2; no reliable D call. Looked up from germline, CDR1 is GTSNPN and CDR2 is SVGIG (reference sequence). Trimming shortened V by 0 bases and J by 2 bases, and 7 bases separated the two germline ends. The CDR3 loop spans 13 amino acids. The CDR3: CAWSVGQNYGYTF. The DNA of the CDR3 is TGTGCCTGGAGTGTTGGGCAAAACTATGGCTACACCTTC.

This rearrangement joins TRBV6-5 to TRBJ2-4, with TRBD1 matching over 7 bases. Trimming removed 6 bases from V and 7 bases from J; junction bases left unmatched: 6. CDR1 and CDR2 from the germline V gene are MNHEY and SVGAGI. This CDR3 has 13 residues. In nucleotides, the CDR3 is TGTGCCAGCAGACAGGGGTCGGCGAACATTCAGTACTTC. Translating it yields CASRQGSANIQYF.